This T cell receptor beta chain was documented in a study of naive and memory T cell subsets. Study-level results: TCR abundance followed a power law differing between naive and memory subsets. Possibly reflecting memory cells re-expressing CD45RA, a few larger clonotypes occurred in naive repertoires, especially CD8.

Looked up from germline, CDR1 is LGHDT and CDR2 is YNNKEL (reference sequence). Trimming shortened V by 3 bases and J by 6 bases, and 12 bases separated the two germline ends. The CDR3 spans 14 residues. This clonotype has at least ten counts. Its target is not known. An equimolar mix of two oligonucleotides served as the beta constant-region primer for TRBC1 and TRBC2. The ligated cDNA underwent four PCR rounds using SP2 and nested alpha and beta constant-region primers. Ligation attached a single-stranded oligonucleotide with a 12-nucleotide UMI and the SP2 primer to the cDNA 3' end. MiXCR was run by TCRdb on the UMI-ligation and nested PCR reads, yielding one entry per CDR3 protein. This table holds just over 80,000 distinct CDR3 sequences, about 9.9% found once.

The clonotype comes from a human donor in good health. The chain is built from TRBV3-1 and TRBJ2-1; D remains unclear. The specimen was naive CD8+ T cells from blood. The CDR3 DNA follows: TGTGCCAGCAGCCATAAAACGTTCGGCAATGAGCAGTTCTTC. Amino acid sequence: CASSHKTFGNEQFF.